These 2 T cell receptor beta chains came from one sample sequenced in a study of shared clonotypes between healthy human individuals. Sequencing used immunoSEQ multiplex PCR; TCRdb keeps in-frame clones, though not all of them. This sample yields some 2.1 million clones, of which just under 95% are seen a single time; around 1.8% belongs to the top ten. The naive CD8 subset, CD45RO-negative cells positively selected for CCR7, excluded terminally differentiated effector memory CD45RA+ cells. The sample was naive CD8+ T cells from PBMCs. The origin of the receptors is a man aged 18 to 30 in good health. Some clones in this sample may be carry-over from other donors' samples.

CDR3 DNA: TGTGCCAGTAGTTCAAGAGGTCGGGCAAGGAGCACTGAAGCTTTCTTT. It encodes CASSSRGRARSTEAFF. The chain couples TRBV19 to TRBJ1-1, with D hard to call. V lost 5 bases and J lost 4, with 20 bases in between. CDR3 size: 16 residues. The V gene's germline CDR1 is LNHDA and CDR2 SQIVND (reference sequence). The full variable domain, completed using reference TRBV19 and TRBJ1-1, is DGGITQSPKYLFRKEGQNVTLSCEQNLNHDAMYWYRQDPGQGLRLIYYSQIVNDFQKGDIAEGYSVSREKKESFPLTVTSAQKNPTAFYLCASSSRGRARSTEAFFGQGTRLTVV.

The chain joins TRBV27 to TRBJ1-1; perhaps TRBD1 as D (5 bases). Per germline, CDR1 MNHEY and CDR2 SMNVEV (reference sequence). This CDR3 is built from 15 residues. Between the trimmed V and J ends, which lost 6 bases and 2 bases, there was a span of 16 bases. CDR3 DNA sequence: TGTGCCAGCAGCGAAATCCGGGGCTATAACACTGAAGCTTTCTTT. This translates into CASSEIRGYNTEAFF.